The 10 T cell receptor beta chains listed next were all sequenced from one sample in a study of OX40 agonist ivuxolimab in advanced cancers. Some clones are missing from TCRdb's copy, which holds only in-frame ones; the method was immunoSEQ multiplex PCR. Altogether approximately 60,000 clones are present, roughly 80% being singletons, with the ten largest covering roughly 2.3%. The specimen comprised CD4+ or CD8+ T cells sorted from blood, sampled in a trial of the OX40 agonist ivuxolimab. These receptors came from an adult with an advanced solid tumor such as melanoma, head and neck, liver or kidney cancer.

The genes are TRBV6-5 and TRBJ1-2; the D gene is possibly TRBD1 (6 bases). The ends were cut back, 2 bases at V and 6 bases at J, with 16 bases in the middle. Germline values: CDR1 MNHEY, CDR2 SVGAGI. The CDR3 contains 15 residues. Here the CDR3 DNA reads TGTGCCAGCAGTTACACTCGAGGCTGGGACAATGGCTACACCTTC. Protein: CASSYTRGWDNGYTF.

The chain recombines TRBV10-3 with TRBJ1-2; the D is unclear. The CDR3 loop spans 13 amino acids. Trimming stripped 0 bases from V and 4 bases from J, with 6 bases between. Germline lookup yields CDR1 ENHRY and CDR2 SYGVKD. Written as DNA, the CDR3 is TGTGCCATCAGTGAGTCTGAAACCTATGGCTACACCTTC. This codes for CAISESETYGYTF.

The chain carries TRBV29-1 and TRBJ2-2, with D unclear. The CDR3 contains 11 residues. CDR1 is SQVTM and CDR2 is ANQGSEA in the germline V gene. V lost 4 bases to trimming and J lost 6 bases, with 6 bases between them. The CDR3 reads CSVASPGELFF. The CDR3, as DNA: TGCAGCGTTGCGAGTCCCGGGGAGCTGTTTTTT.

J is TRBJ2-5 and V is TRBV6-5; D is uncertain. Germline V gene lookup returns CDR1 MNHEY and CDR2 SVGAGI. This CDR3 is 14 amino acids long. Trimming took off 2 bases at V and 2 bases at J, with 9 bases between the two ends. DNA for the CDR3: TGTGCCAGCAGTTACACCCGGAGACAAGAGACCCAGTACTTC. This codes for CASSYTRRQETQYF.

CDR3 loop: CASSPPGQGVSDEQFF. CDR3 nucleotide sequence: TGTGCCAGCTCACCCCCCGGACAGGGGGTATCCGATGAGCAGTTCTTC. V and J are TRBV18 and TRBJ2-1; 10 positions match TRBD1. Germline V gene lookup returns CDR1 KGHSH and CDR2 LQKENI. The CDR3 has 16 residues. The V and J ends lost 3 bases and 8 bases, in that order; junction bases with no gene match: 10. The full variable domain, in which reference TRBV18 and TRBJ2-1 provide the parts outside the CDR3, is NAGVMQNPRHLVRRRGQEARLRCSPMKGHSHVYWYRQLPEEGLKFMVYLQKENIIDESGMPKERFSAEFPKEGPSILRIQQVVRGDSAAYFCASSPPGQGVSDEQFFGPGTRLTVL.

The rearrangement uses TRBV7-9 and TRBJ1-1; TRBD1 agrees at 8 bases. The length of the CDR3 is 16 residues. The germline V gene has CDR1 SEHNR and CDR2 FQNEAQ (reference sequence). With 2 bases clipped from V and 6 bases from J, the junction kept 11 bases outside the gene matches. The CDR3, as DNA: TGTGCCAGCAGCTTAAGGCCAGGGGGCGCAGTACCTGAAGCTTTCTTT. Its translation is CASSLRPGGAVPEAFF. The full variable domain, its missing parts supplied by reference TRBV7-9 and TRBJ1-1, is DTGVSQNPRHKITKRGQNVTFRCDPISEHNRLYWYRQTLGQGPEFLTYFQNEAQLEKSRLLSDRFSAERPKGSFSTLEIQRTEQGDSAMYLCASSLRPGGAVPEAFFGQGTRLTVV.

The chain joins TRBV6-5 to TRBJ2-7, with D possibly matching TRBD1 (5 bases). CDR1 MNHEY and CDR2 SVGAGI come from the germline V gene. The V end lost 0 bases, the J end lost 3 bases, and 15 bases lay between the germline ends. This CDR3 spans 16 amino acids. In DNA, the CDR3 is TGTGCCAGCAGTTACTCGACCGGGCAGGGCAACTACGAGCAGTACTTC. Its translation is CASSYSTGQGNYEQYF.

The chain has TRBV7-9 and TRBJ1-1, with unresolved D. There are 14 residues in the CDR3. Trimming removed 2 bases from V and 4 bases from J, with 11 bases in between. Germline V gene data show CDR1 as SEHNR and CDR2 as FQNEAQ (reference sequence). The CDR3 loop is CASSLRDFVTEAFF. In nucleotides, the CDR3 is TGTGCCAGCAGCTTAAGGGATTTTGTCACTGAAGCTTTCTTT.

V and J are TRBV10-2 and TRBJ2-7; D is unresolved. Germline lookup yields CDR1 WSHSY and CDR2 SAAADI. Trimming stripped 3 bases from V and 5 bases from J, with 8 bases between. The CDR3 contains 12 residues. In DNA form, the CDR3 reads TGCGCCAGCAGTGAAAGGGCGGACGAGCAGTACTTC. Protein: CASSERADEQYF.

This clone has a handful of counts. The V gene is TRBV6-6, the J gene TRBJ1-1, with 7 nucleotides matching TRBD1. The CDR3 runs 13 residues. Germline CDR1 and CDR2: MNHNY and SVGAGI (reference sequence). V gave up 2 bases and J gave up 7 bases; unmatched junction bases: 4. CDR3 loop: CASSYVGQVEAFF. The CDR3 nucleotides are TGTGCCAGCAGTTACGTCGGACAGGTTGAAGCTTTCTTT.